This TCR beta chain stems from a study of identical twins. Whole-study findings and limits: Carriage of fewer insertions was seen in abundant cord blood beta clonotypes, whereas memory repertoires showed none. Invariant populations such as MAIT and iNKT cells could partly muddle zero-insertion analyses.

Germline assignment: CDR1 SGHDT and CDR2 YYEEEE. The CDR3 spans 16 residues. J lost 5 bases, V lost 3 bases, and 9 bases had no gene match. Template switching added a universal primer site; cDNA carried unique molecular identifiers. TCRdb reprocessed the 5' RACE reads with MiXCR, giving one entry per CDR3 protein. Here the sample spans under 300,000 distinct CDR3 sequences, about an eighth being singletons. A few counts support this clonotype. Its antigen is currently unknown. Sequencing was performed on memory (CD45RO+) T cells sorted from blood. The receptor was derived from a woman under 30 in good health. This chain joins TRBV5-6 and TRBJ2-3; the match to TRBD2 covers 10 bases. CDR3 coding DNA: TGTGCCAGCAGCTGGGGCCTAGCGGGAGAGGGAGATACGCAGTATTTT. Translation gives CASSWGLAGEGDTQYF.